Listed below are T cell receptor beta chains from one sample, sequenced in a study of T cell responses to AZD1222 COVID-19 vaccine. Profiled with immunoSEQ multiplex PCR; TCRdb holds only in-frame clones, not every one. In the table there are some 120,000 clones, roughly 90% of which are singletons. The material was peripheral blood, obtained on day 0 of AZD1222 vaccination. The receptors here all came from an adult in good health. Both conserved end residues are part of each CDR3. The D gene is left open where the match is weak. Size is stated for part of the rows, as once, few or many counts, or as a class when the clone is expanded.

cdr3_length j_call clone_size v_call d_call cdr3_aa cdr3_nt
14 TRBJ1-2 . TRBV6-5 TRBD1 CASSQTGLKGGYTF TGTGCCAGCAGTCAGACAGGGCTTAAGGGAGGCTACACCTTC
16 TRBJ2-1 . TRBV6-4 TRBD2 CASSPGTSGGYNEQFF TGTGCCAGCAGTCCCGGGACTAGCGGGGGCTACAATGAGCAGTTCTTC
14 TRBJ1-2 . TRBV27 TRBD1 CASSLYRQGEGYTF TGTGCCAGCAGTTTATATCGGCAGGGGGAGGGCTACACCTTC
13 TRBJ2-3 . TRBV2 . CASSGVMGDTQYF TGTGCCAGCAGTGGCGTCATGGGAGATACGCAGTATTTT
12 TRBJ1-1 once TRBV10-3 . CAISESGTEAFF TGTGCCATCAGTGAGTCGGGGACTGAAGCTTTCTTT
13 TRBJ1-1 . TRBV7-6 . CASSLDGGTEAFF TGTGCCAGCAGCTTAGATGGGGGCACTGAAGCTTTCTTT
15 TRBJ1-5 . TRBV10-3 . CAISESRRSYQPQHF TGTGCCATCAGTGAGTCCCGGCGGAGCTATCAGCCCCAGCATTTT
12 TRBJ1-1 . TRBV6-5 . CASSLQGTEAFF TGTGCCAGCAGTCTACAGGGAACTGAAGCTTTCTTT
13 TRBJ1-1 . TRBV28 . CASGGQVNTEAFF TGTGCCAGCGGGGGGCAGGTGAACACTGAAGCTTTCTTT
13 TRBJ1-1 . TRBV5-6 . CASSLPGVLEAFF TGTGCCAGCAGCCTACCAGGTGTTCTAGAAGCTTTCTTT
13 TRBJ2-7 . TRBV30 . CAWSQGYGSEQYF TGTGCCTGGAGTCAGGGGTATGGCTCCGAGCAGTACTTC
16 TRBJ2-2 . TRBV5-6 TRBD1 CASSLVDRVGTGELFF TGTGCCAGCAGCTTAGTCGACAGGGTTGGCACCGGGGAGCTGTTTTTT
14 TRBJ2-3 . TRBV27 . CASSWTASTDTQYF TGTGCCAGCAGTTGGACAGCTAGCACAGATACGCAGTATTTT
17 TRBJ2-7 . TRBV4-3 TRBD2 CASSQELLAGASYEQYF TGCGCCAGCAGCCAGGAACTACTAGCGGGAGCATCCTACGAGCAGTACTTC
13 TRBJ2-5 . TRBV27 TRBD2 CASSLHPGGTQYF TGTGCCAGCAGTTTACATCCGGGAGGGACCCAGTACTTC
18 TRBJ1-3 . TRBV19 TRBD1 CASSPTAGQAVSGNTIYF TGTGCCAGTAGCCCCACCGCGGGACAGGCGGTCTCTGGAAACACCATATATTTT
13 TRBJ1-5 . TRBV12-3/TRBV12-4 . CASSSGFNQPQHF TGTGCCAGCAGTTCTGGGTTCAATCAGCCCCAGCATTTT
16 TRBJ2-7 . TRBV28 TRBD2 CASSSTSGMPPYEQYF TGTGCCAGCAGTTCGACTAGCGGGATGCCCCCCTACGAGCAGTACTTC
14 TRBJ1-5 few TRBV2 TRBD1 CASSPGQGNQPQHF TGTGCCAGCAGTCCGGGACAGGGCAATCAGCCCCAGCATTTT
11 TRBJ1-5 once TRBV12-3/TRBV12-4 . CASSLGGPQHF TGTGCCAGCAGTTTAGGGGGGCCCCAGCATTTT
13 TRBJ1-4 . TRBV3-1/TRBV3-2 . CASSQDLTEKLFF TGTGCCAGCAGCCAAGATCTGACTGAAAAACTGTTTTTT
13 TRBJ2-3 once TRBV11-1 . CASSSTSTDTQYF TGTGCCAGCAGCTCTACTAGCACAGATACGCAGTATTTT
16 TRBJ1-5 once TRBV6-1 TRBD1 CASSERGTVVNQPQHF TGTGCCAGCAGTGAGCGAGGGACAGTTGTCAATCAGCCCCAGCATTTT
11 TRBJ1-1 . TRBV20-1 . CSAGMNTEAFF TGCAGTGCTGGAATGAACACTGAAGCTTTCTTT
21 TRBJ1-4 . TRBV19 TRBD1 CASSIANLGQGLATTNEKLFF TGTGCCAGTAGTATAGCGAATCTGGGACAGGGTTTGGCTACAACTAATGAAAAACTGTTTTTT
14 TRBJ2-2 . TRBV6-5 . CASGLWGATGELFF TGTGCCAGCGGTCTGTGGGGGGCCACCGGGGAGCTGTTTTTT
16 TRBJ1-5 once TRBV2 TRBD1 CASSPGTGGPNQPQHF TGTGCCAGCAGTCCCGGGACAGGGGGACCGAATCAGCCCCAGCATTTT
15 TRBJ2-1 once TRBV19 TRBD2 CASKSSGSSYNEQFF TGTGCCAGTAAGTCTAGCGGGAGCTCCTACAATGAGCAGTTCTTC
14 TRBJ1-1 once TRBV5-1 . CASSLTSGNTEAFF TGCGCCAGCAGCTTGACCAGTGGGAACACTGAAGCTTTCTTT
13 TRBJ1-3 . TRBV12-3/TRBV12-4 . CASSFNGGNTIYF TGTGCCAGCAGTTTCAACGGAGGAAACACCATATATTTT
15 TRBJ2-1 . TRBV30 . CAWSEWSGSYNEQFF TGTGCCTGGAGTGAATGGTCCGGCTCCTACAATGAGCAGTTCTTC
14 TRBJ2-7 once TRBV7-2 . CASSLNSPPYEQYF TGTGCCAGCAGCTTAAATAGTCCCCCCTACGAGCAGTACTTC
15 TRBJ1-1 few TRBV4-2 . CASSQDWPKPTEAFF TGTGCCAGCAGCCAAGATTGGCCTAAACCCACTGAAGCTTTCTTT
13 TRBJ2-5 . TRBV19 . CASRSGLRETQYF TGTGCCAGTAGAAGTGGTCTGAGGGAGACCCAGTACTTC
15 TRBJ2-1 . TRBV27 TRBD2 CASRIGLAGRNEQFF TGTGCCAGCAGGATAGGACTAGCGGGACGCAATGAGCAGTTCTTC
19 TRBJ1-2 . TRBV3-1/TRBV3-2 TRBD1 CASSQDLPGQGASNYGYTF TGTGCCAGCAGCCAAGATCTTCCGGGACAGGGAGCTAGTAACTATGGCTACACCTTC
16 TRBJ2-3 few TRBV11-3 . CASSSRGAGGSDTQYF TGTGCCAGCAGCTCGCGGGGGGCAGGGGGCTCGGATACGCAGTATTTT
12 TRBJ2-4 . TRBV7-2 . CASSFQGNIQYF TGTGCCAGCAGCTTTCAGGGAAACATTCAGTACTTC
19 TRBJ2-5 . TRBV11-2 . CASSLFRRARGSIQETQYF TGTGCCAGCAGCTTATTCAGGAGGGCCAGGGGGAGTATCCAAGAGACCCAGTACTTC
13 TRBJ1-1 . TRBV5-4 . CASSYDRNAEAFF TGTGCCAGCAGCTACGACAGGAACGCTGAAGCTTTCTTT
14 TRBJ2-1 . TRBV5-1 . CASSPRLSYNEQFF TGCGCCAGCAGCCCCAGGCTTTCTTACAATGAGCAGTTCTTC
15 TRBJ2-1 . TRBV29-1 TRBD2 CSVEEAAGGYNEQFF TGCAGCGTTGAAGAAGCAGCGGGGGGTTACAATGAGCAGTTCTTC
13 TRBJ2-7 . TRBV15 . CATSRDRGYEQYF TGTGCCACCAGCAGAGATCGCGGGTACGAGCAGTACTTC
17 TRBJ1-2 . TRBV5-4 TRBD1 CASSFPRQGARNYGYTF TGTGCCAGCAGCTTTCCCAGACAGGGGGCCCGCAACTATGGCTACACCTTC
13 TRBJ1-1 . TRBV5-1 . CASRISGGTEAFF TGCGCCAGCAGGATCTCCGGGGGCACTGAAGCTTTCTTT
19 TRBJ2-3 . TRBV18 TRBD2 CASSPRGLAGDEGTDTQYF TGTGCCAGCTCACCGAGAGGGCTAGCGGGAGATGAGGGCACAGATACGCAGTATTTT
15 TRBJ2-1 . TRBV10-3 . CAISDQRFSYNEQFF TGTGCCATCAGTGACCAGCGGTTCTCCTACAATGAGCAGTTCTTC
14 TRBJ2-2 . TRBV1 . CTSDGREGAGELFF TGCACCAGCGACGGGAGGGAAGGGGCCGGGGAGCTGTTTTTT